The clone carrying this T cell receptor (beta chain) was detected many times. This specimen belongs to a study of T-cell reconstitution after alpha-beta-depleted transplantation in children. This CDR3 has 14 residues. Trimming cost V 7 bases and J 8 bases, with 18 bases left between them. Per the germline V gene, CDR1 is MNHEY and CDR2 is SVGAGI. It was with unique molecular identifiers that the TCRbeta library was prepared. TCRdb reprocessed the PCR reads with MiXCR, giving one entry per CDR3 protein. The table lists 200,000 to 300,000 distinct CDR3 sequences, approximately 12% of them singletons. This receptor was taken from a human donor who donated a stem cell graft to a child with acute lymphoblastic leukemia. The chain couples TRBV6-5 to TRBJ2-1, with D perhaps assigned TRBD1 or TRBD2 (6 bases each). The sequencing here drew on PBMCs from the stem cell graft donor, taken from the stem cell graft. CDR3 DNA: TGTGCCAGCACTCGTCGGGGGCCCACAGATGAGCAGTTCTTC. Translation gives CASTRRGPTDEQFF.